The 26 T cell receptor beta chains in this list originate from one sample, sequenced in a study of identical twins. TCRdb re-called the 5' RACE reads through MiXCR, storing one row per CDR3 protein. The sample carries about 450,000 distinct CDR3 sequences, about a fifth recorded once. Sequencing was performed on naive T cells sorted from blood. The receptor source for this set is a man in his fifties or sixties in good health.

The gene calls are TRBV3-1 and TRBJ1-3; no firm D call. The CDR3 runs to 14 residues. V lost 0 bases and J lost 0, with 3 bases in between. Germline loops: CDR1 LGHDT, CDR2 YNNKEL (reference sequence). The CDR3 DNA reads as TGTGCCAGCAGCCAAGAACACTCTGGAAACACCATATATTTT. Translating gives CASSQEHSGNTIYF.

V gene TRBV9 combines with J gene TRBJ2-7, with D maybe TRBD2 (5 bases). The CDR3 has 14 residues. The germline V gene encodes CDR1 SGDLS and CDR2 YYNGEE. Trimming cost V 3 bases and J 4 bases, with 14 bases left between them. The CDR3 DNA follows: TGTGCCAGCAGCGCGGGATCTAGAGTATACGAGCAGTACTTC. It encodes CASSAGSRVYEQYF.

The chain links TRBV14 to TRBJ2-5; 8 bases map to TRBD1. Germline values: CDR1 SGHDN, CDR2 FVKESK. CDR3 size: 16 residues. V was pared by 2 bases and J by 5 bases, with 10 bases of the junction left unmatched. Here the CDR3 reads CASSQPRDRGRETQYF. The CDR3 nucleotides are TGTGCCAGCAGCCAACCCCGTGACAGGGGTAGGGAGACCCAGTACTTC.

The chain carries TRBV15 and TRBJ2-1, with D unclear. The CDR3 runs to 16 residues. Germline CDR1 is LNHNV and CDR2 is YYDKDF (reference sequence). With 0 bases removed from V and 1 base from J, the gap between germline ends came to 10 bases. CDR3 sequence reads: CATSREGLDSYNEQFF. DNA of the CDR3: TGTGCCACCAGCAGAGAAGGGTTGGATTCCTACAATGAGCAGTTCTTC.

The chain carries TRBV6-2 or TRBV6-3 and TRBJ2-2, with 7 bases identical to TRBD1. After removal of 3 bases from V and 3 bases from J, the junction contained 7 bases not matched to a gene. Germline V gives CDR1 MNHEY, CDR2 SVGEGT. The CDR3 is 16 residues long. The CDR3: CASSYEEGADTGELFF. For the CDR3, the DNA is TGTGCCAGCAGTTATGAAGAGGGGGCGGACACCGGGGAGCTGTTTTTT.

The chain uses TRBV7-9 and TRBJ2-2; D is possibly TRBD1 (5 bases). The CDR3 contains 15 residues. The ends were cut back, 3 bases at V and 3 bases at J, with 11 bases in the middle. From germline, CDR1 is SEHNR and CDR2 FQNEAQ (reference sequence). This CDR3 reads CASSFGHAHTGELFF. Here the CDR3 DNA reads TGTGCCAGCAGCTTCGGACATGCACACACCGGGGAGCTGTTTTTT.

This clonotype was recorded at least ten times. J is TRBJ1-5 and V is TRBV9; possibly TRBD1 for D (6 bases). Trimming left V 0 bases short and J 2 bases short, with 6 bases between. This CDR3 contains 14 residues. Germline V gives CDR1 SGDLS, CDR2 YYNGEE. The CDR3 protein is CASSVGQGNQPQHF. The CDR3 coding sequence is TGTGCCAGCAGCGTAGGACAGGGCAATCAGCCCCAGCATTTT.

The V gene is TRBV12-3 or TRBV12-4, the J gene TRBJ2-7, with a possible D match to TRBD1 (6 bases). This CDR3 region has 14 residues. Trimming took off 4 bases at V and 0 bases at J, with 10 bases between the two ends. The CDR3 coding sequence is TGTGCCAGCAGTTCACAGGGCCCCTCCTACGAGCAGTACTTC. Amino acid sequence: CASSSQGPSYEQYF.

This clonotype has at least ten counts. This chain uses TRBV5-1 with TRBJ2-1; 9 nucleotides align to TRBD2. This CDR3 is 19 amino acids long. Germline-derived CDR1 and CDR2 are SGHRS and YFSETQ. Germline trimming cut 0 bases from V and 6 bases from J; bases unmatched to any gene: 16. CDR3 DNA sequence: TGCGCCAGCAGCTTGGATTTAGCGGGAGCGGCCCCCGGGGGCAATGAGCAGTTCTTC. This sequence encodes CASSLDLAGAAPGGNEQFF.

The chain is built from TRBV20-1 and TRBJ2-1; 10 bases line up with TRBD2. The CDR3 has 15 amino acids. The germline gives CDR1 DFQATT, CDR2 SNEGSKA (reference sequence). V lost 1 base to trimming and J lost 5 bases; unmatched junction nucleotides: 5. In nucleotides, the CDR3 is TGCAGTGCTAGAGGGACAGCGGGGGGGGACAATGAGCAGTTCTTC. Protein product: CSARGTAGGDNEQFF.

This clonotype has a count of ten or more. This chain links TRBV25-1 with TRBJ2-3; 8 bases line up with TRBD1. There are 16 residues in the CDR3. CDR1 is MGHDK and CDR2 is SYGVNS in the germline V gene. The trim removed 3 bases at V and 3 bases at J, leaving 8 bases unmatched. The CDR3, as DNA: TGTGCCAGCAGTGACAACGGACAGGGAAGGACAGATACGCAGTATTTT. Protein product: CASSDNGQGRTDTQYF.

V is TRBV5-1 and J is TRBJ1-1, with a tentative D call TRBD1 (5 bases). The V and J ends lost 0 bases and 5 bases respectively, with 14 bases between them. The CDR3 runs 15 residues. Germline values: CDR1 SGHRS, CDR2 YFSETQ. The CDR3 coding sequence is TGCGCCAGCAGCTTGGAAGGGACCACGGGGACTGAAGCTTTCTTT. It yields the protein CASSLEGTTGTEAFF.

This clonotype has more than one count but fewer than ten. The chain's CDR3 is CSAPTGSSYEQYF. CDR3 nucleotides: TGCAGTGCCCCGACAGGGAGCTCCTACGAGCAGTACTTC. The chain is built from TRBV20-1 and TRBJ2-7; TRBD1 matches 7 bases. This CDR3 is built from 13 residues. The trim removed 6 bases at V and 0 bases at J, leaving 5 bases unmatched. Germline values: CDR1 DFQATT, CDR2 SNEGSKA (reference sequence).

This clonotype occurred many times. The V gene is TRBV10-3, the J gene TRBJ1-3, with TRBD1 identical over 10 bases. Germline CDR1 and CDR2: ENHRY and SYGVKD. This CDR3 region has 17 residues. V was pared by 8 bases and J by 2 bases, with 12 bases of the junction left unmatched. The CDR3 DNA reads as TGTGCCATCGGTGGGACAGGGGAAGGAACGCCTGGAAACACCATATATTTT. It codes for CAIGGTGEGTPGNTIYF.

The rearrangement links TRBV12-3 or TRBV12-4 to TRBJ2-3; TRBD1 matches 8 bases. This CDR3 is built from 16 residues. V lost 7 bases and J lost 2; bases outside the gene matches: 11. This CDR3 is CASTLGPTGATDTQYF. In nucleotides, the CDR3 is TGTGCCAGCACCTTGGGGCCGACAGGGGCCACAGATACGCAGTATTTT.

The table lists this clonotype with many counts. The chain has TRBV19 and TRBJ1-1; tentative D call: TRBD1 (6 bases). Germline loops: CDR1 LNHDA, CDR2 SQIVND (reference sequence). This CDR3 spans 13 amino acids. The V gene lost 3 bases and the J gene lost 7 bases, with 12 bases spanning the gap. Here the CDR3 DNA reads TGTGCCAGTAGTATCCGCAGGGGTGGTGAAGCTTTCTTT. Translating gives CASSIRRGGEAFF.

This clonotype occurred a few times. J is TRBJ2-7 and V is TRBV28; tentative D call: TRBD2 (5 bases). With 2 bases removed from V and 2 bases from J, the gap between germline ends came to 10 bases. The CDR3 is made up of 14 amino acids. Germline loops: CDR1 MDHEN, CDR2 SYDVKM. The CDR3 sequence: CASSLGGLPYEQYF. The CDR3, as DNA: TGTGCCAGCAGTTTAGGCGGGTTACCCTACGAGCAGTACTTC.

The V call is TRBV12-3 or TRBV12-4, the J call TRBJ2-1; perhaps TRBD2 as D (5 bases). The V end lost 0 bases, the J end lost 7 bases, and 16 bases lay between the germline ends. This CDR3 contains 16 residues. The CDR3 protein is CASSLAQKLAGNEQFF. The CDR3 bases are TGTGCCAGCAGTTTAGCCCAAAAGCTGGCGGGTAATGAGCAGTTCTTC.

The CDR3 nucleotides read TGTGCCAGCGGGCAGGGCGGCTATGGCTACACCTTC. Protein: CASGQGGYGYTF. V and J are TRBV6-1 and TRBJ1-2; D possibly corresponds to TRBD1 (5 bases). The V end lost 8 bases, the J end lost 4 bases, and 11 bases lay between the germline ends. Germline V gene sequence: CDR1 MNHNS, CDR2 SASEGT. The CDR3 has 12 amino acids.

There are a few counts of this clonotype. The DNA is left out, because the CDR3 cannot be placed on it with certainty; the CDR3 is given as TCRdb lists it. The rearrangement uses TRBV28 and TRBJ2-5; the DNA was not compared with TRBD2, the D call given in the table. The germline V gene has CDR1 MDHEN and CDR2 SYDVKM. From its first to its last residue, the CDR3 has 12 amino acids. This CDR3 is CASSLRAGTQYF.

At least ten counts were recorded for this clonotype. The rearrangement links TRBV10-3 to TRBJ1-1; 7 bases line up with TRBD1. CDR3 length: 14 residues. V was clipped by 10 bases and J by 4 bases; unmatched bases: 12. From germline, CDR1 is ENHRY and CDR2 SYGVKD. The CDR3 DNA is TGTGCCACCGCGACAGGGACTTTCAGCACTGAAGCTTTCTTT. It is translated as CATATGTFSTEAFF.

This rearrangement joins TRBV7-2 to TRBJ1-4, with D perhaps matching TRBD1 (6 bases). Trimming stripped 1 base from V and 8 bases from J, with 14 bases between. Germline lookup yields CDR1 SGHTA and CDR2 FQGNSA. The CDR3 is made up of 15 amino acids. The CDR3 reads CASSLVQGGREKLFF. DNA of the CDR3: TGTGCCAGCAGCTTAGTACAGGGCGGTCGAGAAAAACTGTTTTTT.

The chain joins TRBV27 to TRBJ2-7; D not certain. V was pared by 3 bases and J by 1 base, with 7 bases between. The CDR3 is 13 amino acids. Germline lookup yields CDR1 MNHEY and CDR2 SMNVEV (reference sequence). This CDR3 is CASSFTTSYEQYF. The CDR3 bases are TGTGCCAGCAGTTTTACTACGTCCTACGAGCAGTACTTC.

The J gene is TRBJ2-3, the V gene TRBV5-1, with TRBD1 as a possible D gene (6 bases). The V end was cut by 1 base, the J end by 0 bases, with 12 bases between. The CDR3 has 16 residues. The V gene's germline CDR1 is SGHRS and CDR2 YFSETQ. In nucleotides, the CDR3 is TGCGCCAGCAGCTTGCCCCCGGACAGAAGCACAGATACGCAGTATTTT. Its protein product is CASSLPPDRSTDTQYF.

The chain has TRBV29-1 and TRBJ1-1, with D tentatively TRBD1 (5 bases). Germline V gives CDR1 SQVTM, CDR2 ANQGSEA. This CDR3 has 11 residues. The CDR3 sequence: CLGVANTEAFF. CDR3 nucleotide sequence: TGCCTAGGGGTCGCGAACACTGAAGCTTTCTTT.

The CDR3 region has the DNA TGTGCCAGCTCACCTAATATGGGCACAGATACGCAGTATTTT. Its protein is CASSPNMGTDTQYF. This chain uses TRBV18 with TRBJ2-3; D remains ambiguous. The germline V gene encodes CDR1 KGHSH and CDR2 LQKENI. The CDR3 consists of 14 residues. Trimming left V 3 bases short and J 1 base short, with 8 bases between.